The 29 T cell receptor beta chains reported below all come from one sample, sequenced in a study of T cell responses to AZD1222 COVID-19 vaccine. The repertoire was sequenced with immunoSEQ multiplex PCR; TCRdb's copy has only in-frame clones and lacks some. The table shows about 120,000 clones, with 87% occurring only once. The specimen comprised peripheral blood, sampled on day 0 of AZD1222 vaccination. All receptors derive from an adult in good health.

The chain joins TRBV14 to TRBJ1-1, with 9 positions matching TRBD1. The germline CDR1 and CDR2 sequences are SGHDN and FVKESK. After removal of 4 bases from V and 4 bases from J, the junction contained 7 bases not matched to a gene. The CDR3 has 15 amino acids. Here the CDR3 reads CASSPQGAVGTEAFF. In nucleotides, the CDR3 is TGTGCCAGCAGCCCACAGGGGGCAGTTGGCACTGAAGCTTTCTTT. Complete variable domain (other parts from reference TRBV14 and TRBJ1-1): EAGVTQFPSHSVIEKGQTVTLRCDPISGHDNLYWYRRVMGKEIKFLLHFVKESKQDESGMPNNRFLAERTGGTYSTLKVQPAELEDSGVYFCASSPQGAVGTEAFFGQGTRLTVV.

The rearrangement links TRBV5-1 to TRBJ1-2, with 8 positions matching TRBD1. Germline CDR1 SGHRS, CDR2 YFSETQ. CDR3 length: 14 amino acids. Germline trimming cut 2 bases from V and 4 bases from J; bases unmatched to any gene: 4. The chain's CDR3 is CASSFDRGIYGYTF. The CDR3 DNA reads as TGCGCCAGCAGCTTTGACAGGGGAATCTATGGCTACACCTTC.

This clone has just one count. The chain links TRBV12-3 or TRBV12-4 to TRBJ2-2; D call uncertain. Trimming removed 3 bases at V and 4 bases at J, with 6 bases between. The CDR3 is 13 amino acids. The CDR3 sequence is CASSLRFTGELFF. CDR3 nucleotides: TGTGCCAGCAGTTTGCGGTTCACCGGGGAGCTGTTTTTT.

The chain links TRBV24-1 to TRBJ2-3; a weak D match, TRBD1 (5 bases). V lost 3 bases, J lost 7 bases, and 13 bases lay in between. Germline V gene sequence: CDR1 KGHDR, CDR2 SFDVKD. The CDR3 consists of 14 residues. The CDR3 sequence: CATSDVSDSHTQYF. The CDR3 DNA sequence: TGTGCCACCAGTGATGTCTCCGACAGTCATACGCAGTATTTT.

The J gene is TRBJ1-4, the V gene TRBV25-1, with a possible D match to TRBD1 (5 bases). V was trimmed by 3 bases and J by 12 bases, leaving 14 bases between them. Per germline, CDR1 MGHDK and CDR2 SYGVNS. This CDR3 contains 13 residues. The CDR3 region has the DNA TGTGCCAGCAGTGATGTTTGGGGGAGGGAACTGTTTTTT. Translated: CASSDVWGRELFF.

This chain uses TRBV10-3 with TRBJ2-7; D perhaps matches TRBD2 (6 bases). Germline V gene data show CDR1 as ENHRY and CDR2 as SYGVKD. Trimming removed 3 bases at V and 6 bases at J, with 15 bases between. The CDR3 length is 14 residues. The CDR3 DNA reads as TGTGCCATCAGTGACCCCCTTCGACTAGGCGAGCAGTACTTC. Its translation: CAISDPLRLGEQYF.

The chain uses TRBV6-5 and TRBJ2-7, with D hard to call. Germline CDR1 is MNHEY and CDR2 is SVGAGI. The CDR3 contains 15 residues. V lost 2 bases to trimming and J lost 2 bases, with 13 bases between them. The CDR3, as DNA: TGTGCCAGCAGTTACAGGGTCGATTTGACCTACGAGCAGTACTTC. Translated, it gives CASSYRVDLTYEQYF.

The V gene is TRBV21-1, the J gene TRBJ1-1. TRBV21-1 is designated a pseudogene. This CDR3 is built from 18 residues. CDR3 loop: CASSKDWRARLMNTEAFF. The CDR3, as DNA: TGTGCCAGCAGCAAAGACTGGAGAGCTCGCCTAATGAACACTGAAGCTTTCTTT.

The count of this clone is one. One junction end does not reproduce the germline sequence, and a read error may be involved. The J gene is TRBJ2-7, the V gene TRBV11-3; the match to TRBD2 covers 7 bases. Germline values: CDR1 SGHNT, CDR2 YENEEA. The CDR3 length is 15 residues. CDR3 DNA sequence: TGTGCCAGCAGCTTATGGGGCGGGAGCTCCAACGAGCAGTACTTC. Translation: CASSLWGGSSNEQYF.

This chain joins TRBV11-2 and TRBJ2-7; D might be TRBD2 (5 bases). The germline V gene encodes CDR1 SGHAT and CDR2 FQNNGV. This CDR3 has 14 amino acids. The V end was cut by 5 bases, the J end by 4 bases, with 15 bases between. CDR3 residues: CASSPQPGIYEQYF. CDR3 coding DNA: TGTGCCAGCAGCCCCCAACCGGGAATTTACGAGCAGTACTTC.

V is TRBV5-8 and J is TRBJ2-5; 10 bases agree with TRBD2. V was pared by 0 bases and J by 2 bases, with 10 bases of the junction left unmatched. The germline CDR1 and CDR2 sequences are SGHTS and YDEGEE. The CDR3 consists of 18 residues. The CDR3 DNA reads TGTGCCAGCAGCTTGGCCGGGACTAGCGCCGTGGGACAAGAGACCCAGTACTTC. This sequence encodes CASSLAGTSAVGQETQYF.

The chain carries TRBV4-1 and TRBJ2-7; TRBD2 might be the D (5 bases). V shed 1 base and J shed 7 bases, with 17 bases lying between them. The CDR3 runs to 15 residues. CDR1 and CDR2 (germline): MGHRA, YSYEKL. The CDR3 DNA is TGCGCCAGCAGCCAAGTATCGGGGTTGCGTAGAGAGCAGTACTTC. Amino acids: CASSQVSGLRREQYF.

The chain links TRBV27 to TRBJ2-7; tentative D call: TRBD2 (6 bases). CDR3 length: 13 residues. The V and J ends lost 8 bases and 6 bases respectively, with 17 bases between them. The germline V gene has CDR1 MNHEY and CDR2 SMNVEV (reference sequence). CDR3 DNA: TGTGCCAGCGGACGACGGGAGCTCGGCGAGCAGTACTTC. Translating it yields CASGRRELGEQYF.

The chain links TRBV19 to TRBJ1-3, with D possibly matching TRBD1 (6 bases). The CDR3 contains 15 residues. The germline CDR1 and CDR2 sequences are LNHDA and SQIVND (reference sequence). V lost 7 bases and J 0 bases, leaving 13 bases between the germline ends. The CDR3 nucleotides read TGTGCCAGTAACGACCCCAGGGGCTCTGGAAACACCATATATTTT. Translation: CASNDPRGSGNTIYF.

The CDR3 DNA reads TGTGCCAGCAGCCCCAACCGACAGGGGGCCGGGACTGAAGCTTTCTTT. It is translated as CASSPNRQGAGTEAFF. This rearrangement joins TRBV7-2 to TRBJ1-1, with TRBD1 matching 10 bases. The V gene's germline CDR1 is SGHTA and CDR2 FQGNSA. Unmatched junction bases numbered 11, after V lost 5 bases and J lost 5 bases. This CDR3 spans 16 amino acids.

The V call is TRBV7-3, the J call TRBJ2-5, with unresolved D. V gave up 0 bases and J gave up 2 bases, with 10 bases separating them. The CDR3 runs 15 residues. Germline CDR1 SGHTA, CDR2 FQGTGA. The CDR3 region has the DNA TGTGCCAGCAGCTTAACTGGCCTAGGACAAGAGACCCAGTACTTC. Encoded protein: CASSLTGLGQETQYF. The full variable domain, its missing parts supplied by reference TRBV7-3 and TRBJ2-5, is GAGVSQTPSNKVTEKGKYVELRCDPISGHTALYWYRQSLGQGPEFLIYFQGTGAADDSGLPNDRFFAVRPEGSVSTLKIQRTERGDSAVYLCASSLTGLGQETQYFGPGTRLLVL.

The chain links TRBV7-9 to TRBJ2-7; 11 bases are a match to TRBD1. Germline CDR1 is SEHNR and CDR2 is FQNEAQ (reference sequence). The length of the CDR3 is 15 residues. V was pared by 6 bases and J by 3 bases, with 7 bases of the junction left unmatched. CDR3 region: CASSSSGTGGYEQYF. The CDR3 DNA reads TGTGCCAGCAGTTCCTCCGGGACAGGGGGCTACGAGCAGTACTTC. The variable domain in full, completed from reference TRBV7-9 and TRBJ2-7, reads DTGVSQNPRHKITKRGQNVTFRCDPISEHNRLYWYRQTLGQGPEFLTYFQNEAQLEKSRLLSDRFSAERPKGSFSTLEIQRTEQGDSAMYLCASSSSGTGGYEQYFGPGTRLTVT.

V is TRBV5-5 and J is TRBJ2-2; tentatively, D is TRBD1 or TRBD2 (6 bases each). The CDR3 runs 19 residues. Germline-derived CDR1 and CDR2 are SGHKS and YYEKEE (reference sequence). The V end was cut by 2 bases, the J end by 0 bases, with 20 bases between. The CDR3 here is CASSFGFYLGGPNTGELFF. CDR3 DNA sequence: TGTGCCAGCAGCTTTGGGTTTTATTTGGGGGGCCCGAACACCGGGGAGCTGTTTTTT.

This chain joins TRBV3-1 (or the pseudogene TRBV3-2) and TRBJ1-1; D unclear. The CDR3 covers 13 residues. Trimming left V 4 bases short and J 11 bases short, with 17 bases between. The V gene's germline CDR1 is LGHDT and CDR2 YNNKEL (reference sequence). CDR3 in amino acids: CASSRGRTGTAFF. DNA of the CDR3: TGTGCCAGCAGCCGCGGACGGACCGGAACGGCTTTCTTT.

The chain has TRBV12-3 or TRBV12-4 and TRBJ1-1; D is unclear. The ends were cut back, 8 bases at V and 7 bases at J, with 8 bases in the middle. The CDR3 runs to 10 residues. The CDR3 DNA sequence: TGTGCCAGCGGGATACGTGAAGCTTTCTTT. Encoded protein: CASGIREAFF.

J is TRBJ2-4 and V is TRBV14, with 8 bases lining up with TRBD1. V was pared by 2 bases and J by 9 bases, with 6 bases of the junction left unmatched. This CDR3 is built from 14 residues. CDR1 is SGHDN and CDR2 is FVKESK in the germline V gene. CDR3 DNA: TGTGCCAGCAGCCAACAGGACAGGGTGGGCATTCAGTACTTC. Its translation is CASSQQDRVGIQYF.

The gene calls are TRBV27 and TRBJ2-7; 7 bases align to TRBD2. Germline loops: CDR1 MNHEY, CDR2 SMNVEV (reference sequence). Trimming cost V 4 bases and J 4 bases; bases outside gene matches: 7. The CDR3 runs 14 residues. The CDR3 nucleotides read TGTGCCAGCAGTTGGAGCGGGGAGGCTTACGAGCAGTACTTC. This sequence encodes CASSWSGEAYEQYF.

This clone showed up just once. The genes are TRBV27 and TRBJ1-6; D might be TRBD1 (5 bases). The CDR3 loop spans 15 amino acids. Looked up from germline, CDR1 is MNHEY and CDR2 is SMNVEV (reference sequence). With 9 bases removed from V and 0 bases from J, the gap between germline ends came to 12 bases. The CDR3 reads CASGSGPSYNSPLHF. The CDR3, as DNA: TGTGCCAGTGGGTCGGGGCCCTCCTATAATTCACCCCTCCACTTT.

CDR3 DNA: TGCGCCAGCAGCCACGCGGGAGGAGGAACAGATACGCAGTATTTT. Amino acid sequence: CASSHAGGGTDTQYF. The genes are TRBV4-3 and TRBJ2-3; 8 bases are shared with TRBD2. The CDR3 is 15 amino acids. In germline, CDR1 is LGHNA, CDR2 YSLEER. The trim removed 3 bases at V and 3 bases at J, leaving 5 bases unmatched.

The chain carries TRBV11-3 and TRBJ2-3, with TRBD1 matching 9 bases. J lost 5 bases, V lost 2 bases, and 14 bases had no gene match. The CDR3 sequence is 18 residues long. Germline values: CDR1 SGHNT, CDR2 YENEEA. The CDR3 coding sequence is TGTGCCAGCAGCTTAAGGACAGGGGTTCTTTTCGTTTTAGATACGCAGTATTTT. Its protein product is CASSLRTGVLFVLDTQYF.

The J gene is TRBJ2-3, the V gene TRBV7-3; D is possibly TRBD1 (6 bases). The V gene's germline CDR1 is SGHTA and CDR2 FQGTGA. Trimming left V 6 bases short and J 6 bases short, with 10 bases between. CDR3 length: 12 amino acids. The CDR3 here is CASRGGADTQYF. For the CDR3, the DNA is TGTGCCAGCAGAGGGGGAGCGGATACGCAGTATTTT.

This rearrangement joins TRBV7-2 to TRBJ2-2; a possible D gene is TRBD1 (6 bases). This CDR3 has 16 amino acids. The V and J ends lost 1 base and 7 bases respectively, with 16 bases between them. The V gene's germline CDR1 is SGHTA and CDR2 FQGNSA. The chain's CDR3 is CASSLGGARGVGELFF. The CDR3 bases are TGTGCCAGCAGCTTAGGAGGGGCCAGGGGAGTCGGGGAGCTGTTTTTT.

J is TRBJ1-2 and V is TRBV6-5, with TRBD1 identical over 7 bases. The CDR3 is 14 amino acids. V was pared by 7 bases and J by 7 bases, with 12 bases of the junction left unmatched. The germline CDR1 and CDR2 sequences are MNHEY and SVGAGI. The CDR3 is CASTPDRGLSGYTF. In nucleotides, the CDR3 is TGTGCCAGCACCCCAGATAGGGGGCTCAGTGGCTACACCTTC.

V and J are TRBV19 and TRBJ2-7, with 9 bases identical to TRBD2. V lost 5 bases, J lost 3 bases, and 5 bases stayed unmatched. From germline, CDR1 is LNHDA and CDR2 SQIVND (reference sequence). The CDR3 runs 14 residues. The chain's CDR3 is CASSSGGGGYEQYF. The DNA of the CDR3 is TGTGCCAGTAGTTCCGGCGGGGGGGGCTACGAGCAGTACTTC.